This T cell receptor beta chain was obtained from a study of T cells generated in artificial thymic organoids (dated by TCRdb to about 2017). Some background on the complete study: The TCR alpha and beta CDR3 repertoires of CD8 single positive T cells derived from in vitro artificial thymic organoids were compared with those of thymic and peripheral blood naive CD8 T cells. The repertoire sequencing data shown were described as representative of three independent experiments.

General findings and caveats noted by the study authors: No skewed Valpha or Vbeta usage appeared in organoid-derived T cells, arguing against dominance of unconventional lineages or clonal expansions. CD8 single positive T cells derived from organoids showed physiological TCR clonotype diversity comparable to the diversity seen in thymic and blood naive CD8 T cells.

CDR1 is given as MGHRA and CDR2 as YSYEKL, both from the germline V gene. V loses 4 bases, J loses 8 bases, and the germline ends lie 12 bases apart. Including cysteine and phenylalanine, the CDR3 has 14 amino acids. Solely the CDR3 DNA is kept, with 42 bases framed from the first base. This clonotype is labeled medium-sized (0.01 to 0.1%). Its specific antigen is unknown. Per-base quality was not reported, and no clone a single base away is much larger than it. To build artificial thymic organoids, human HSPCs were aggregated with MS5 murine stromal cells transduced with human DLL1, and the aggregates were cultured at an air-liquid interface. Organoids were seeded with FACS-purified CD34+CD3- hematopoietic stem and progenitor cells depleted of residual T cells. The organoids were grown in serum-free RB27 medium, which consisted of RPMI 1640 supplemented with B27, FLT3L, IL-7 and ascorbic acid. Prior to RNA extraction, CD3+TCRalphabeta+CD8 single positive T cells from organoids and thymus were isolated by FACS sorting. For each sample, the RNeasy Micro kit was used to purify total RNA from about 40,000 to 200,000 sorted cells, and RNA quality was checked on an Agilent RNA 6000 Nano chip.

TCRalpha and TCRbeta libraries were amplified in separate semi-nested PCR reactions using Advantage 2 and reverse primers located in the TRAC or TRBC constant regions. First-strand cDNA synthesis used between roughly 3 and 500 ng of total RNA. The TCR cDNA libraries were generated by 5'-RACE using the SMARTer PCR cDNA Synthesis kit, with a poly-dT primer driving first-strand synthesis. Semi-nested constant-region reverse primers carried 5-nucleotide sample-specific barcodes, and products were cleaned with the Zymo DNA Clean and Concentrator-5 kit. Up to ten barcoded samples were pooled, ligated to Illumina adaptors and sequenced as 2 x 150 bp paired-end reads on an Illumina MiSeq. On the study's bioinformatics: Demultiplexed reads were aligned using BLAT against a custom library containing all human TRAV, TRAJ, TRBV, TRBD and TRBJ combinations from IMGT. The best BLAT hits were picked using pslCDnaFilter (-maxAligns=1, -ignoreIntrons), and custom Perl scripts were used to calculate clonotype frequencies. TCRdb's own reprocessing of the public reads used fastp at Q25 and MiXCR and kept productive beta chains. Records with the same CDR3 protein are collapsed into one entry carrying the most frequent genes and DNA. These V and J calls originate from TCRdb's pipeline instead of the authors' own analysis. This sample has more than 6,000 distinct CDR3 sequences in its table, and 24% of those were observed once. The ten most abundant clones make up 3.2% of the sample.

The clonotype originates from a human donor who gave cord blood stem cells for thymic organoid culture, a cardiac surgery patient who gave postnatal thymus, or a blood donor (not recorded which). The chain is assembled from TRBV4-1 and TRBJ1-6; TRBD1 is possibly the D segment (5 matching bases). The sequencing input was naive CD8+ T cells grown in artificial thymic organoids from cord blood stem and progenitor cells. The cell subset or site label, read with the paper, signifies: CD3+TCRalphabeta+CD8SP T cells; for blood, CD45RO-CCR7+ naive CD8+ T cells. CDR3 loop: CASSRRTRDSPLHF. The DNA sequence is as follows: TGCGCCAGCAGCCGTCGGACACGGGATTCACCCCTCCACTTT.